The clone carrying this T cell receptor (beta chain) has just a few counts. A much larger clone differs by one base, so this may be a read error. Germline-derived CDR1 and CDR2 are MNHGY and SVAAGI. The CDR3 has 17 residues. V was trimmed by 5 bases and J by 4 bases, leaving 23 bases between them. These data belong to a study of kidney transplant recipient with SARS-CoV-2 infection. Via MiXCR, TCRdb re-called the reads, giving one row per CDR3 protein. Of under 250,000 distinct CDR3 sequences listed, more than 25% are singletons. The material was a blood sample, obtained at baseline and on day 111 from a kidney transplant recipient. V gene TRBV6-9 combines with J gene TRBJ1-2; D not resolved. The sequence was obtained from a male patient in his 30s who had COVID-19 and was a kidney transplant recipient. Part of the T cell pool may stem from the graft donor. CDR3 DNA: TGTGCCAGCAGTGCTTCTTCGCCTTACGGAAGGACCTATGGCTACACCTTC. Encoded protein: CASSASSPYGRTYGYTF.